Each of the 30 T cell receptor beta chains below was sequenced from the same sample in a study of T cells after yellow fever vaccination. TCRdb passed the 5' RACE reads through MiXCR, listing each CDR3 protein once. The sample yields 620,000 or so distinct CDR3 sequences, about 15% seen once. The sample consisted of PBMCs, taken 5 to 6 days after the first yellow fever vaccination. All receptors derive from a man between 18 and 35 years old who received the YFV17D yellow fever vaccine.

This clonotype has at least ten counts. This chain links TRBV5-5 with TRBJ2-5; the D gene is possibly TRBD1 (5 bases). Trimming took 7 bases from V and 1 from J, leaving 8 bases between them. From germline, CDR1 is SGHKS and CDR2 YYEKEE (reference sequence). The CDR3 extends over 12 amino acids. CDR3 sequence: CASGRAQETQYF. CDR3 DNA: TGTGCCAGCGGCAGGGCCCAAGAGACCCAGTACTTC.

This clonotype was observed a few times. The chain links TRBV18 to TRBJ2-7; D is possibly TRBD1 (6 bases). Trimming took off 3 bases at V and 4 bases at J, with 10 bases between the two ends. CDR3 length: 13 residues. CDR1 is KGHSH and CDR2 is LQKENI in the germline V gene. CDR3 protein: CASSPPGEYEQYF. CDR3 nucleotides: TGTGCCAGCTCACCGCCAGGGGAGTACGAGCAGTACTTC.

This chain joins TRBV20-1 and TRBJ1-6; D perhaps matches TRBD1 (5 bases). The length of the CDR3 is 18 residues. Germline V gene lookup returns CDR1 DFQATT and CDR2 SNEGSKA (reference sequence). V lost 0 bases and J 5 bases, leaving 20 bases between the germline ends. CDR3 sequence: CSARDASRGQANNSPLHF. DNA for the CDR3: TGCAGTGCTAGAGATGCGTCGAGGGGTCAGGCTAATAATTCACCCCTCCACTTT.

There are a few counts of this clonotype. The V call is TRBV6-2 or TRBV6-3, the J call TRBJ2-4; weak D call: TRBD1 (7 bases). The germline CDR1 and CDR2 sequences are MNHEY and SVGEGT. Trimming removed 7 bases from V and 9 bases from J, with 16 bases in between. The CDR3 is 13 residues long. The CDR3 protein is CASTYGGGGIQYF. DNA for the CDR3: TGTGCCAGCACCTATGGAGGGGGCGGCATTCAGTACTTC.

This clonotype came up a few times. The chain uses TRBV3-1 and TRBJ2-4; no firm D call. Between the trimmed V and J ends, which lost 4 bases and 9 bases, there was a span of 13 bases. Germline-derived CDR1 and CDR2 are LGHDT and YNNKEL (reference sequence). The CDR3 is made up of 13 amino acids. The CDR3 spells CASSPSEIGIQYF. The CDR3 bases are TGTGCCAGCAGCCCCTCTGAGATTGGCATTCAGTACTTC.

This clonotype has only a few counts. The chain links TRBV5-1 to TRBJ1-2; tentative D call: TRBD1 (5 bases). Germline V gene sequence: CDR1 SGHRS, CDR2 YFSETQ. The CDR3 is 13 residues long. Trimming took off 2 bases at V and 3 bases at J, with 8 bases between the two ends. CDR3 nucleotides: TGCGCCAGCAGCTTCGACAGCGACTATGGCTACACCTTC. It specifies CASSFDSDYGYTF.

The J gene is TRBJ1-2, the V gene TRBV5-6; possible D gene TRBD1, 5 bases. CDR3 length: 14 residues. CDR1 SGHDT and CDR2 YYEEEE come from the germline V gene. V was pared by 6 bases and J by 6 bases, with 18 bases between. The CDR3 DNA is TGTGCCAGCATCATCCTGGGGGGGTTTGATGGCTACACCTTC. Translated: CASIILGGFDGYTF.

The CDR3 is CASSLVGDFQETQYF. Here the CDR3 DNA reads TGTGCCAGCAGCTTAGTGGGGGACTTCCAAGAGACCCAGTACTTC. The rearrangement uses TRBV11-2 and TRBJ2-5, with a tentative D call TRBD2 (6 bases). The CDR3 spans 15 residues. V shed 1 base and J shed 1 base, with 10 bases lying between them. The germline gives CDR1 SGHAT, CDR2 FQNNGV.

This clonotype has only a few counts. The rearrangement joins TRBV10-3 to TRBJ2-7, with D unresolved. The CDR3 is made up of 14 amino acids. V lost 0 bases, J lost 7 bases, and 13 bases lay in between. Per germline, CDR1 ENHRY and CDR2 SYGVKD. The CDR3 DNA follows: TGTGCCATCAGTGAGTCGATAGGTGCAGTAGAGCAGTACTTC. Translating gives CAISESIGAVEQYF.

The table lists this clonotype with a count of one. The V gene is TRBV11-2, the J gene TRBJ2-6; perhaps TRBD2 as D (6 bases). Trimming pared 5 bases from V and 2 bases from J, leaving 13 bases between. Germline CDR1 is SGHAT and CDR2 is FQNNGV. The CDR3 sequence is 16 residues long. CDR3 region: CASSPGGNAGANVLTF. As DNA, the CDR3 is TGTGCCAGCAGCCCAGGCGGGAACGCTGGGGCCAACGTCCTGACTTTC.

In this sample, this clonotype turned up a few times. V gene TRBV20-1 combines with J gene TRBJ1-2; 9 bases match TRBD1. CDR3 length equals 14 residues. The V gene's germline CDR1 is DFQATT and CDR2 SNEGSKA (reference sequence). The J segment lost 6 bases and the V segment lost 5 bases, leaving 10 bases of the junction unmatched. The CDR3 is CSAPQAGQGDGYTF. CDR3 bases: TGCAGTGCTCCTCAGGCGGGACAGGGAGATGGCTACACCTTC.

This clonotype came up a few times. The chain carries TRBV6-2 or TRBV6-3 and TRBJ2-3; the D is unclear. Per the germline V gene, CDR1 is MNHEY and CDR2 is SVGEGT. CDR3 length: 15 residues. V lost 0 bases and J 6 bases, leaving 13 bases between the germline ends. The CDR3 nucleotides are TGTGCCAGCAGTTACTCGAAGGGTCCCGCGGATACGCAGTATTTT. Protein product: CASSYSKGPADTQYF.

In this sample, this clonotype turned up a few times. The J gene is TRBJ2-1, the V gene TRBV2, with 8 positions matching TRBD2. This CDR3 has 13 amino acids. After removal of 6 bases from V and 9 bases from J, the junction contained 7 bases not matched to a gene. CDR1 and CDR2 from the germline V gene are SNHLY and FYNNEI. The CDR3 reads CASRGLAGLEQFF. The CDR3 DNA reads TGTGCCAGCAGGGGGTTAGCGGGGCTTGAGCAGTTCTTC.

This sequence joins TRBV5-6 and TRBJ1-6; 8 nucleotides line up with TRBD1. V shed 2 bases and J 0 bases; nucleotides not matched to a gene: 10. The CDR3 runs to 19 residues. The germline V gene has CDR1 SGHDT and CDR2 YYEEEE. The CDR3 sequence: CASSLRQGLSSSYNSPLHF. The CDR3 DNA reads TGTGCCAGCAGCTTAAGACAGGGGCTTTCCAGCTCCTATAATTCACCCCTCCACTTT.

There are a few counts of this clonotype. The rearrangement joins TRBV5-4 to TRBJ2-1; D tentatively fits TRBD1 or TRBD2 (6 bases each). Between the trimmed V and J ends, which lost 6 bases and 9 bases, there was a span of 16 bases. This CDR3 contains 13 residues. The germline gives CDR1 SGHNT, CDR2 YYREEE (reference sequence). The CDR3, as DNA: TGTGCCAGCACCCTTGAGGGGGGCACTGAGCAGTTCTTC. The encoded protein is CASTLEGGTEQFF.

The genes are TRBV18 and TRBJ2-7; D is ambiguous. This CDR3 contains 17 residues. Germline CDR1 KGHSH, CDR2 LQKENI. Trimming removed 3 bases from V and 2 bases from J, with 20 bases in between. CDR3 coding DNA: TGTGCCAGCTCACCTGAGGTTGTTGTACTTTGGGCCTACGAGCAGTACTTC. It is translated as CASSPEVVVLWAYEQYF.

This clonotype came up a few times. The J gene is TRBJ2-3, the V gene TRBV5-1; 10 bases agree with TRBD2. The CDR3 covers 16 residues. The V and J ends lost 5 bases and 5 bases, in that order; junction bases with no gene match: 11. Germline CDR1 is SGHRS and CDR2 is YFSETQ. CDR3 bases: TGCGCCAGCAGAATCGGAGCGGGGGGGCCTGGAGATACGCAGTATTTT. This codes for CASRIGAGGPGDTQYF.

This chain uses TRBV4-2 with TRBJ2-3; maybe TRBD2 (6 bases). V was clipped by 7 bases and J by 2 bases, with 13 bases between them. Germline loops: CDR1 LGHNA, CDR2 YNFKEQ. The CDR3 runs 14 residues. The CDR3 spells CASNRGGDTDTQYF. CDR3 coding DNA: TGTGCCAGCAATAGAGGAGGGGACACAGATACGCAGTATTTT.

This clonotype has a handful of counts. The chain employs TRBV7-9 and TRBJ2-6; D might be TRBD1 (6 bases). Germline CDR1 SEHNR, CDR2 FQNEAQ (reference sequence). This CDR3 has 15 residues. V was shortened by 6 bases and J by 2 bases, with 11 bases between the two germline ends. CDR3 sequence: CASSFNRAGANVLTF. In DNA form, the CDR3 reads TGTGCCAGCAGTTTTAACAGGGCTGGGGCCAACGTCCTGACTTTC.

The V call is TRBV6-5, the J call TRBJ1-4, with unresolved D. V dropped 0 bases and J dropped 4 bases, with 9 bases sitting between them. Germline V gene lookup returns CDR1 MNHEY and CDR2 SVGAGI. The CDR3 loop spans 15 amino acids. CDR3 DNA: TGTGCCAGCAGTTACTCGGTGGGAGTTAATGAAAAACTGTTTTTT. Translation: CASSYSVGVNEKLFF.

The rearrangement uses TRBV12-3 or TRBV12-4 and TRBJ2-3; D tentatively fits TRBD1 or TRBD2 (5 bases each). CDR3 length: 14 residues. The ends were cut back, 3 bases at V and 4 bases at J, with 11 bases in the middle. In nucleotides, the CDR3 is TGTGCCAGCAGTTTTCTCCAGGGACCAGATACGCAGTATTTT. Translated: CASSFLQGPDTQYF.

This clonotype was detected a few times. The gene calls are TRBV12-3 or TRBV12-4 and TRBJ2-3; 8 bases match TRBD1. Unmatched junction bases numbered 2, after V lost 0 bases and J lost 0 bases. The CDR3 extends over 16 amino acids. CDR3 protein: CASSLAQGASTDTQYF. CDR3 bases: TGTGCCAGCAGTTTAGCGCAGGGGGCGAGCACAGATACGCAGTATTTT.

This chain's CDR3 is CASSFPRQPQHF. CDR3 sequence (DNA): TGTGCCAGCAGTTTTCCGAGGCAGCCCCAGCATTTT. The rearrangement joins TRBV27 to TRBJ1-5; D gene ambiguous. The CDR3 extends over 12 amino acids. The V gene's germline CDR1 is MNHEY and CDR2 SMNVEV (reference sequence). Deletions cut 3 bases from V and 7 bases from J, with 7 bases between.

This clonotype was seen more than once but under ten times. The CDR3 spells CASSTGGGGNQPQHF. In nucleotides, the CDR3 is TGTGCCAGCAGCACAGGGGGTGGGGGCAATCAGCCCCAGCATTTT. This chain connects TRBV7-9 to TRBJ1-5, with 8 bases aligning to TRBD1. V lost 5 bases and J lost 2; bases outside the gene matches: 5. Germline CDR1 SEHNR, CDR2 FQNEAQ (reference sequence). The CDR3 is 15 amino acids.

This clonotype was seen ten or more times. The CDR3 nucleotides are TGTGCCAGCAGTTTAAAGGGCTATGGCTACACCTTC. It yields the protein CASSLKGYGYTF. The rearrangement uses TRBV12-3 or TRBV12-4 and TRBJ1-2; D gene ambiguous. The V and J ends lost 2 bases and 4 bases respectively, with 5 bases between them. The CDR3 is 12 amino acids.

The chain has TRBV6-1 and TRBJ2-7, with unresolved D. Germline V gives CDR1 MNHNS, CDR2 SASEGT. The CDR3 has 13 residues. V dropped 3 bases and J dropped 7 bases, with 13 bases sitting between them. The CDR3 bases are TGTGCCAGCAGTGACCGGGTACCAATGGAGCAGTACTTC. As protein: CASSDRVPMEQYF.

The CDR3, as DNA: TGTGCCAGCAGCTACGACTCAATAGGGTACACTGAAGCTTTCTTT. Translating gives CASSYDSIGYTEAFF. The chain uses TRBV13 and TRBJ1-1; D uncertain. The CDR3 covers 15 residues. Trimming left V 4 bases short and J 3 bases short, with 15 bases between. Germline CDR1 and CDR2: PRHDT and FYEKMQ (reference sequence). The full variable domain, its missing parts supplied by reference TRBV13 and TRBJ1-1, is AAGVIQSPRHLIKEKRETATLKCYPIPRHDTVYWYQQGPGQDPQFLISFYEKMQSDKGSIPDRFSAQQFSDYHSELNMSSLELGDSALYFCASSYDSIGYTEAFFGQGTRLTVV.

This chain links TRBV3-1 with TRBJ1-5; TRBD1 might be the D (5 bases). The ends were cut back, 2 bases at V and 10 bases at J, with 12 bases in the middle. The CDR3 is 13 amino acids. Looked up from germline, CDR1 is LGHDT and CDR2 is YNNKEL (reference sequence). The CDR3 DNA sequence: TGTGCCAGCAGCCAAAGTTTGGGGCTACCCCAGCATTTT. Protein: CASSQSLGLPQHF.

V is TRBV9 and J is TRBJ2-7; D gene ambiguous. The germline gives CDR1 SGDLS, CDR2 YYNGEE. CDR3 size: 18 residues. V lost 2 bases and J lost 2, with 23 bases in between. CDR3 loop: CASSVKRGRVPAAYEQYV. The CDR3, as DNA: TGTGCCAGCAGCGTTAAGAGAGGCCGGGTCCCGGCAGCCTACGAGCAGTACGTC.

This clonotype appeared a few times. This sequence joins TRBV12-3 or TRBV12-4 and TRBJ2-7; 14 nucleotides agree with TRBD2. The trim removed 6 bases at V and 7 bases at J, leaving 5 bases unmatched. This CDR3 comprises 14 residues. The chain's CDR3 is CASSLRTSGGEQYF. The DNA of the CDR3 is TGTGCCAGCAGCTTACGGACTAGCGGGGGGGAGCAGTACTTC.